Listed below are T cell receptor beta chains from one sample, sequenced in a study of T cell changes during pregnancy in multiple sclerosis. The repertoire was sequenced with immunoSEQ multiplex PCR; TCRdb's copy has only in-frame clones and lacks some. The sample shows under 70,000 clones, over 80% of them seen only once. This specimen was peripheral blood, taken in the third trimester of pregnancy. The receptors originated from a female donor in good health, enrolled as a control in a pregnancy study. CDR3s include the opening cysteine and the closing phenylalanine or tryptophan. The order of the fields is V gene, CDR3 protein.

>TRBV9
CASSGQVAGGRTDTQYF
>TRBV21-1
CASSGRTVGLTGELFF
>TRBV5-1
CASSLTGAWETQYF
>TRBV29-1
CSVAPGSHTQYF
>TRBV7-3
CASSRGQGTYNEQFF
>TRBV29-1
CSVEDLRKGGKQYF
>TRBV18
CASSRTGPGETQYF
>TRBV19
CASSISGGANEKLFF
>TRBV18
CASSPLSSTDTQYF
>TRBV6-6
CASSTQGEGYTF
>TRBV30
CAWGGRELYFSYEQYF
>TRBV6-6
CASSEKTQYF
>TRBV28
CASRSSFQPQHF
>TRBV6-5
CASSYGLATSNEQFF
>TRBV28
CASSTQGGLGNEQFF
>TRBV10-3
CAISESAGGGTGELFF
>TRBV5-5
CASSRNPLLPYSYNEQFF
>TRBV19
CASSPRGSRSYNEQFF
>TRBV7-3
CASSLFSGRANEQFF
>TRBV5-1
CASSLGPGGGAYQETQYF
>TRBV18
CASSPNGGQETQYF
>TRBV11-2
CASSLDGGDQPQHF
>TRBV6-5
CASNPGSTAYEQYF
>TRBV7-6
CASSREGAVGSIGSNEQFF
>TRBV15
CATSRASGSHGELFF
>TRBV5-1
CASSLPLYNEQFF
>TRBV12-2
CASRQRVGQGSMNTEAFF
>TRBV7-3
CASSLRRETYNEQFF
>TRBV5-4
CASSRSGQGWEETQYF
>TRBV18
CASSPPGESSYNEQFF
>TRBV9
CASSLTPPGGPGDTQYF
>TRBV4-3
CASSHEGTGGYEQYF
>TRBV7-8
CASSPGTGDYYEQYF
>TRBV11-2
CASSALRLAGGETQYF
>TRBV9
CASSVSNTGRSGNTIYF
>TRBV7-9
CASSPPVGYRGFTGELFF
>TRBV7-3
CASSLGNGGSYEQYF
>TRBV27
CASSLLAGVGEQYF
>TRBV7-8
CASSLVTSGRAGGKTQYF
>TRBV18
CASSPAGEGAEAFF
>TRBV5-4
CASSLGGGSYSGNTIYF
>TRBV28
CASRPPGLARSYEQYF
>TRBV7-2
CASRLQGTGELFF
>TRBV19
CASSIDFRGLAGSYNEQFF
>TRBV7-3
CASSLGRGVNTEAFF
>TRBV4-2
CASSQDQGASGVTDTQYF
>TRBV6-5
CASRAGPAGNYEQYF
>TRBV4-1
CASSQEGGLLTEAFF
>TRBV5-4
CASSLPSKDTQYF
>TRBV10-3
CAISSSGGTRNEQFF
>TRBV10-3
CAHSVQAGGADTQYF
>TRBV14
CASSQAGRADEQYF
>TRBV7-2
CASSLGFGGGRAAGELFF
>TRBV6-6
CATQGVGETQYF
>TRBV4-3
CASSQDDGSSYNEQFF